The present T cell receptor (beta chain) was sequenced within a study of cytomegalovirus exposure and HLA in healthy donors (dated 2017 in TCRdb). Describing the broader study: According to an earlier analysis of a few hundred of the donors, roughly 180 million T cells yielded over 90 million unique TCR beta sequences and 276 Gb of sequence data. In addition to the first cohort of approximately 670 subjects, a separate validation cohort of about 120 different subjects was used. The number of donors typed differed by locus, with roughly 629-640 for A, B, C, DRB1 and DQB1, around 520 for DQA1, over 600 for DPA1, and approximately 470 for DPB1. High-throughput TCR immunosequencing, statistical association of individual TCRs with disease status, and machine learning were combined to predict cytomegalovirus infection status. To decide whether each TCR beta V gene segment behaved as functional or pseudogenic, an earlier analysis of over 500 of the donors relied on high-throughput TCR beta sequencing. An early release covering roughly 600 HLA-typed donors comprised about 290 gigabases of sequencing data and 85 million to 100 million unique TCR sequences. HLA typing covered class I and class II loci at four-digit resolution. In a later genetic analysis, genome-wide SNP genotypes for about 55% of the roughly 700 donors were used, and that subset was treated as a discovery cohort. The genetic ancestry cluster associated with self-reported Caucasian donors included approximately 85% of the approximately 410 genotyped donors. Several DR-DQ haplotypes were handled as single units for association and clustering because linkage in the cohort was strong. The T cell repertoires of 666 subjects were profiled by immunosequencing and related to cytomegalovirus serostatus. The study aimed to test whether cataloging public T cell receptors could reveal signatures of past pathogen exposure. Rather than drawing on any new phenotypic data, the later analysis identified candidate immune exposures from TCR beta sequences and the way those sequences occurred across donors. To study patterns of TCR occurrence, a later analysis re-analyzed previously published TCR beta repertoires from 650 to 750 donors and added high-resolution HLA genotyping. All discovery cohort repertoires had been generated on a single sequencing platform. Donor age, sex, ethnicity and CMV serostatus were compiled alongside the repertoire data. Among 398 genotyped donors of the cohort, an average of about 240,000 unique TCR beta nucleotide sequences was sequenced per donor, of which about 19% were non-productive.

Turning to this clone: The target of this receptor is not known. Base quality data are lacking; no much larger clone is found one base away.

The CDR3, cysteine through phenylalanine, is 15 amino acids long. Only the CDR3 DNA is retained, 45 bases long and in frame from the first base. The germline V gene sets CDR1 to SGHVS and CDR2 to FNYEAQ. Trimming removed 2 bases from V and 7 bases from J; the gene matches leave 4 bases unexplained. In total, about 650 healthy bone marrow donors made up the cohort. At the time of sampling, all cohort members were nominally healthy, though unrecorded immune exposures were likely present. The donor tested CMV seronegative and was one of the 352 seronegative cohort members. A peripheral blood sample was provided by each donor, and peripheral blood mononuclear cells were used for TCR beta sequencing. The Qiagen DNeasy Blood Extraction Kit was used to extract genomic DNA from the blood cell samples. Library construction relied on the immunoSEQ multiplex PCR assay. For the multiplex PCR, a mixture combining 60 forward primers for TCR Vbeta segments and 13 reverse primers for TCR Jbeta segments was used. Amplification of the CDR3 region of rearranged TCR beta genes was performed with a multiplex PCR assay on genomic DNA. Amplified TCR beta libraries were sequenced as 87-base-pair reads on the Illumina HiSeq System. Turning to the authors' computational methods: Across the 666 repertoires, a later analysis counted 78 million or so unique TCR beta chains, some 11 million of which were shared by at least two donors. To remove PCR and sequencing errors, raw reads were error-corrected and collapsed into unique sequences using a nearest-neighbor algorithm that merged closely related sequences. CDR3 sequences were aligned to IMGT reference sequences to assign V, D and J gene segments. For a sequence to be retained, a match of at least six nucleotides to both a V gene segment and a J gene segment was required. A rearrangement was called productive if the CDR3 had no stop codons and remained in frame with V and J, and every other rearrangement was called non-productive. CDR3 was defined by IMGT convention, running from the second conserved V-encoded cysteine to the conserved J-encoded phenylalanine. The earlier analysis of about 530 of the donors excluded any sequence lacking an unambiguous match to a single V gene segment. In an earlier analysis of 587 of the donors, a V segment was called functional when productive rearrangements were above 56.7%, and segregating when the standard deviation between donors exceeded 5%. A statistical classification framework was developed to diagnose cytomegalovirus status using the catalog of TCR beta chain sequences. A later analysis assigned V and J genes by comparing TCR nucleotide sequences with IMGT/GENE-DB human TR gene sequences. Using the TCRdist pipeline, a later analysis assigned CDR3 sequences along with most-parsimonious VDJ recombination scenarios. A later analysis defined each TCR beta chain by its CDR3 amino acid sequence plus V-gene family, and excluded reads lacking a unique V-gene family. As a way to deal with suspected cross-contamination and a sequencing artifact, a later analysis dropped 450 to 600 nucleotide sequences that were highly shared and had low generation probability. A later analysis calculated a clonal expansion index for each public chain from normalized within-repertoire ranks of inferred template counts. Generation probabilities in a later analysis came from a VDJ recombination model fitted to out-of-frame rearrangements, and those results were checked against IGoR. In a later analysis, TCR-TCR, TCR-HLA and TCR-CMV co-occurrence was scored with hypergeometric tests, and a repertoire-size bias correction was applied to TCR pairs. A later analysis estimated false discovery rates by permuting HLA or CMV assignments 20 times. In a later analysis, co-occurring TCRs were grouped with DBSCAN, and TCRdist sequence similarity was added when clustering was performed within HLA-allele-positive subsets. Co-occurrence clustering excluded repertoires with fewer than 30,000 or more than 120,000 public chains, plus five with anomalous nucleotide sharing. This immuneACCESS table, as held by TCRdb, lists in-frame sequences with V and J called but not all clones. Of the missing ones, under half trace to an unresolved V gene in checked studies; the others have no known cause. The D gene and trimming were derived from the DNA, and the V and J assignments and clone size from that table. The table for this sample lists fewer than 250,000 clones; approximately 87% of them were counted only once. The biggest ten clones account for about 1.2% of the sample.

The paper as a whole reports these results and caveats: In a later analysis, TCR association rates were found to vary across HLA loci, with the most associated TCRs seen for DRB1 alleles and the fewest for HLA-C alleles. A further reported finding was that TCR beta sequences accurately predicted the HLA-A and HLA-B alleles for most subjects in the first cohort. In an earlier analysis of about 600 of the donors, most TCR beta V segments appeared in productive rearrangements about 87% or about 30% of the time, broadly matching IMGT annotations. Because HLA typing was missing for some donors at each locus, association tests included only the typed subset. An association between a missense DCLRE1C variant and V-gene and J-gene trimming of TCR beta chains was found in a later genetic analysis and replicated in an independent cohort. A total of 150 or so TCR beta chains were listed by the study as associated with cytomegalovirus. In a later genetic analysis, fewer N-insertions in productive TCRs were reported among donors in an Asian-associated ancestry cluster than the 666-donor mean. Linkage disequilibrium might explain the correlated functional status among segregating V segments, but an unknown experimental factor could not be ruled out. A later analysis found that HLA-associated TCR beta chains were more clonally expanded and had lower generation probabilities than equally common non-associated chains. Only TCR beta chains were sequenced in this cohort, and the absence of alpha or paired-chain data limited detectable features. The only immune exposure information available for the cohort was CMV serostatus. According to the authors, the approach could potentially be generalized to other disease states and immunological phenotypes. Presence/absence analyses assumed roughly uniform sequencing depth across donors, an assumption that may not hold. Assigning TCR associations to individual alleles was difficult when HLA alleles, especially DR and DQ, strongly co-occurred. At a false discovery rate of 0.05, a later analysis linked some 17,000 TCR beta sequences to specific HLA alleles. A few of the identified cytomegalovirus-associated TCR beta chains were confirmed in vitro to be specific for cytomegalovirus antigens. A later analysis found that most CMV-associated TCR beta chains appeared HLA-restricted, with HLA associations seemingly driven largely by CMV exposure. A group of highly shared sequence variants was considered likely to be a technical artifact of the sequencing pipeline. Across donors, most TCR sequences were observed very rarely, whereas some public TCRs were present in many individuals. In both the original and validation cohorts, the classifier was reported to diagnose cytomegalovirus status with high specificity and sensitivity. Some IMGT-functional V segments, including TRBV6-2 and TRBV6-3, could not be told apart with the 87-base-pair reads, so those segments were excluded. Because counts were too low, approximately 15 rarely observed V segments, including chromosome 9 orphons, were excluded from the earlier analysis of under 650 of the donors. According to a later analysis, parvovirus B19, influenza, CMV and Epstein-Barr virus appeared linked to several top co-occurrence clusters.

The chain is encoded by TRBV7-6 joined to TRBJ2-1, with 11 junctional bases fitting TRBD2. The clonotype comes from a man aged 25-45 years in good health and CMV-seronegative. Sequenced material: PBMCs. The CDR3 reads CASSLSSGRANEQFF. The DNA sequence follows: TGTGCCAGCAGCTTAAGTAGCGGGAGGGCGAATGAGCAGTTCTTC. Reference TRBV7-6 and TRBJ2-1 genes cover what lies past the CDR3, so the full variable domain is GAGVSQSPRYKVTKRGQDVALRCDPISGHVSLYWYRQALGQGPEFLTYFNYEAQQDKSGLPNDRFSAERPEGSISTLTIQRTEQRDSAMYRCASSLSSGRANEQFFGPGTRLTVL.